The 7 T cell receptor beta chains presented below share a single source sample, sequenced in a study of shared clonotypes between healthy human individuals. Sequenced by immunoSEQ multiplex PCR; TCRdb stores in-frame clones only, minus some. Of over a million clones listed, around 98.5% were seen once; the top ten hold about 0.35%. The material sequenced was naive CD4+ T cells sorted from blood. The subset here: CD45RA+ positively selected. These receptors were taken from a man between 25 and 39 years old in good health.

A remark on this clone: Different DNA sequences within this sample yield the same CDR3. CDR3 in amino acids: CASSIPGPGELFF. DNA of the CDR3: TGTGCCAGTAGTATACCGGGGCCCGGGGAGCTGTTTTTT. The chain has TRBV19 and TRBJ2-2, with D perhaps TRBD1 or TRBD2 (5 bases each). Germline V gene data show CDR1 as LNHDA and CDR2 as SQIVND (reference sequence). Trimming took off 2 bases at V and 6 bases at J, with 7 bases between the two ends. The CDR3 runs to 13 residues.

This chain links TRBV7-9 with TRBJ2-5, with 8 bases identical to TRBD2. J lost 5 bases, V lost 3 bases, and 2 bases had no gene match. The CDR3 runs 13 residues. Germline assignment: CDR1 SEHNR and CDR2 FQNEAQ (reference sequence). Here the CDR3 reads CASSFTGGETQYF. The CDR3 coding sequence is TGTGCCAGCAGCTTCACGGGAGGGGAGACCCAGTACTTC.

The genes are TRBV27 and TRBJ2-3; TRBD1 agrees at 8 bases. V lost 7 bases and J lost 4; bases outside the gene matches: 10. The CDR3 consists of 15 residues. Germline CDR1 reads MNHEY; CDR2 reads SMNVEV (reference sequence). CDR3 DNA sequence: TGTGCCAGCACCTCCGGACAGGGTGGCCCAGATACGCAGTATTTT. Its protein is CASTSGQGGPDTQYF.

V usage is TRBV14 and J usage is TRBJ2-7; 7 nucleotides agree with TRBD1. The V gene end was trimmed by 2 bases and the J gene end by 2 bases; junction bases not matched to a gene: 9. Germline CDR1 is SGHDN and CDR2 is FVKESK. The CDR3 runs to 16 residues. CDR3 in amino acids: CASSQLLQGDTYEQYF. DNA for the CDR3: TGTGCCAGCAGCCAACTTCTCCAGGGGGACACCTACGAGCAGTACTTC.

The chain carries TRBV6-6 and TRBJ1-4; no clear D gene. Trimming left V 2 bases short and J 4 bases short, with 8 bases between. This CDR3 region has 14 residues. Per the germline V gene, CDR1 is MNHNY and CDR2 is SVGAGI (reference sequence). This CDR3 is CASSYQGLNEKLFF. The CDR3, as DNA: TGTGCCAGCAGTTACCAAGGTCTTAATGAAAAACTGTTTTTT.

The chain uses TRBV27 and TRBJ1-4, with a weak D call TRBD1 (5 bases). The germline V gene encodes CDR1 MNHEY and CDR2 SMNVEV (reference sequence). With 6 bases removed from V and 8 bases from J, the gap between germline ends came to 19 bases. The CDR3 sequence is 15 residues long. CDR3 in amino acids: CASSPPGLRSEKLFF. CDR3 nucleotide sequence: TGTGCCAGCAGCCCTCCGGGACTTCGCAGCGAAAAACTGTTTTTT.

The V gene is TRBV28, the J gene TRBJ2-1, with D maybe TRBD1 (5 bases). This CDR3 is built from 15 residues. Between the trimmed V and J ends, which lost 6 bases and 5 bases, there was a span of 17 bases. Germline loops: CDR1 MDHEN, CDR2 SYDVKM. The CDR3 bases are TGTGCCAGCAGAGAGAATAACCAGGGAAACAATGAGCAGTTCTTC. Protein: CASRENNQGNNEQFF.